The 22 T cell receptor beta chains reported below all come from one sample, sequenced in a study of cytomegalovirus exposure and HLA in healthy donors. PCR amplification relied on 60 Vbeta primers (plus 13 Jbeta primers). The protocol was immunoSEQ multiplex PCR, while the TCRdb copy is restricted to in-frame clones and leaves out a portion. The data contain over 85,000 clones, roughly 76% of them seen just once; the ten biggest clones take up less than 4%. Sequencing used PBMCs. The receptors here all came from a middle-aged man in good health and CMV-seronegative.

The chain carries TRBV5-1 and TRBJ2-1; D ambiguous. V was pared by 6 bases and J by 10 bases, with 11 bases between. This CDR3 is 11 amino acids long. Per germline, CDR1 SGHRS and CDR2 YFSETQ. The CDR3 region is CASTKSAEQFF. The CDR3, as DNA: TGCGCCAGCACGAAGAGCGCAGAGCAGTTCTTC.

The rearrangement links TRBV5-6 to TRBJ1-6; TRBD1 might be the D (5 bases). The CDR3 extends over 15 amino acids. Per the germline V gene, CDR1 is SGHDT and CDR2 is YYEEEE. V was shortened by 3 bases and J by 8 bases, with 15 bases between the two germline ends. CDR3 region: CASSSTGLWDSPLHF. CDR3 nucleotide sequence: TGTGCCAGCAGCTCAACAGGACTATGGGATTCACCCCTCCACTTT.

Here the CDR3 DNA reads TGCGCCAGCAGCTCCTCCGGGAGTACTAGCACAGATACGCAGTATTTT. Protein sequence: CASSSSGSTSTDTQYF. The chain couples TRBV5-1 to TRBJ2-3, with D perhaps matching TRBD2 (6 bases). The CDR3 sequence is 16 residues long. The germline V and J ends were trimmed by 3 bases and 0 bases, with 14 bases remaining between them. Germline V gene sequence: CDR1 SGHRS, CDR2 YFSETQ.

V is TRBV28 and J is TRBJ2-5, with 11 bases identical to TRBD2. J lost 3 bases, V lost 3 bases, and 6 bases had no gene match. There are 16 residues in the CDR3. Germline CDR1 MDHEN, CDR2 SYDVKM. The CDR3 DNA reads as TGTGCCAGCAGTTTCCTAGCGGGGGGTCCTGAAGAGACCCAGTACTTC. Amino acids: CASSFLAGGPEETQYF.

The V gene is TRBV10-3, the J gene TRBJ2-7; tentatively, D is TRBD2 (6 bases). Germline loops: CDR1 ENHRY, CDR2 SYGVKD. CDR3 size: 16 residues. Trimming took 3 bases from V and 3 from J, leaving 18 bases between them. In DNA, the CDR3 is TGTGCCATCAGTGAAGCGGCGGGGTTGAGTTTCTACGAGCAGTACTTC. Its protein is CAISEAAGLSFYEQYF.

V and J are TRBV7-9 and TRBJ2-7, with 9 bases lining up with TRBD1. Germline V CDR1 and CDR2: SEHNR, FQNEAQ (reference sequence). V lost 5 bases to trimming and J lost 6 bases; unmatched junction nucleotides: 8. The CDR3 is made up of 14 amino acids. The CDR3, as DNA: TGTGCCAGCAGCCTAGGGGGGACAGGGATCGAGCAGTACTTC. Its protein is CASSLGGTGIEQYF.

The chain joins TRBV23-1 to TRBJ1-6, with D perhaps matching TRBD1 (5 bases). TRBV23-1 is an ORF for which the function is uncertain. This CDR3 has 21 amino acids. The V end was cut by 4 bases, the J end by 9 bases, with 34 bases between. CDR3 in amino acids: CASSPTSDWTRALSGGSPLHF. CDR3 DNA: TGCGCCAGCAGTCCGACTTCCGATTGGACGAGGGCGTTATCGGGGGGTTCACCCCTCCACTTT.

This clone showed up just once. The chain joins TRBV7-2 to TRBJ2-7, with 9 bases matching TRBD1. Germline CDR1 and CDR2: SGHTA and FQGNSA. V lost 2 bases, J lost 5 bases, and 7 bases stayed unmatched. The CDR3 is 15 residues long. CDR3 DNA: TGTGCCAGCAGCTTAAGGGGACAGGGCCTCCACGAGCAGTACTTC. Amino acid sequence: CASSLRGQGLHEQYF. Drawing the rest from reference TRBV7-2 and TRBJ2-7, the complete variable domain is GAGVSQSPSNKVTEKGKDVELRCDPISGHTALYWYRQSLGQGLEFLIYFQGNSAPDKSGLPSDRFSAERTGGSVSTLTIQRTQQEDSAVYLCASSLRGQGLHEQYFGPGTRLTVT.

The V call is TRBV5-1, the J call TRBJ2-5, with a tentative D call TRBD1 (6 bases). CDR1 and CDR2 (germline): SGHRS, YFSETQ. V was shortened by 5 bases and J by 4 bases, with 15 bases between the two germline ends. There are 14 residues in the CDR3. The CDR3 nucleotides read TGCGCCAGCAGAAGACAGGCGGGCGTAGAGACCCAGTACTTC. It yields the protein CASRRQAGVETQYF.

The chain employs TRBV5-4 and TRBJ2-1, with 13 bases that match TRBD2. Germline lookup yields CDR1 SGHNT and CDR2 YYREEE (reference sequence). The CDR3 loop spans 15 amino acids. Trimming removed 6 bases from V and 5 bases from J; junction bases left unmatched: 5. Here the CDR3 reads CASKLGLAGDNEQFF. CDR3 DNA sequence: TGTGCCAGCAAGCTTGGACTAGCGGGGGACAATGAGCAGTTCTTC.

The chain uses TRBV28 and TRBJ2-1; tentatively, D is TRBD2 (5 bases). Germline V gives CDR1 MDHEN, CDR2 SYDVKM. The CDR3 is made up of 16 amino acids. The V end lost 5 bases, the J end lost 4 bases, and 18 bases lay between the germline ends. CDR3 DNA: TGTGCCAGCAGTCCCCCTGGGGAGCGCACATACAATGAGCAGTTCTTC. This codes for CASSPPGERTYNEQFF. The full variable domain, rest sourced from reference TRBV28 and TRBJ2-1, is DVKVTQSSRYLVKRTGEKVFLECVQDMDHENMFWYRQDPGLGLRLIYFSYDVKMKEKGDIPEGYSVSREKKERFSLILESASTNQTSMYLCASSPPGERTYNEQFFGPGTRLTVL.

This chain joins TRBV28 and TRBJ1-2; D possibly corresponds to TRBD1 (5 bases). Per the germline V gene, CDR1 is MDHEN and CDR2 is SYDVKM. Trimming stripped 4 bases from V and 4 bases from J, with 19 bases between. The CDR3 is made up of 16 amino acids. The CDR3 bases are TGTGCCAGCAGTTGGGGCAGGGTTCCTTTTTTCTATGGCTACACCTTC. This gives the protein CASSWGRVPFFYGYTF.

The gene calls are TRBV6-5 and TRBJ2-3; weak D call: TRBD2 (5 bases). The V gene lost 7 bases and the J gene lost 2 bases, with 10 bases spanning the gap. Per the germline V gene, CDR1 is MNHEY and CDR2 is SVGAGI. This CDR3 spans 13 amino acids. The CDR3 sequence is CASMDSNTDTQYF. The CDR3 nucleotides are TGTGCCAGCATGGACTCTAACACAGATACGCAGTATTTT.

This clone was detected a few times. The chain recombines TRBV19 with TRBJ2-1; tentatively, D is TRBD2 (6 bases). V lost 3 bases to trimming and J lost 4 bases, with 7 bases between them. The CDR3 runs to 13 residues. Germline V gene sequence: CDR1 LNHDA, CDR2 SQIVND (reference sequence). CDR3 in amino acids: CASSIGTYNEQFF. As DNA, the CDR3 is TGTGCCAGTAGTATCGGGACTTACAATGAGCAGTTCTTC.

V and J are TRBV6-4 and TRBJ2-1, with D tentatively TRBD1 (5 bases). The CDR3 is 17 residues long. Trimming shortened V by 0 bases and J by 8 bases, and 20 bases separated the two germline ends. CDR1 and CDR2 (germline): MRHNA, SNTAGT. CDR3 sequence reads: CASSDSSWGKVKDEQFF. CDR3 nucleotide sequence: TGTGCCAGCAGTGACTCTAGTTGGGGCAAAGTTAAGGATGAGCAGTTCTTC.

The CDR3 protein is CASSYLTGLETQYF. In DNA form, the CDR3 reads TGTGCCAGCAGTTACCTGACAGGGCTGGAGACCCAGTACTTC. The gene calls are TRBV6-5 and TRBJ2-5; 7 bases align to TRBD1. Germline V lookup: CDR1 MNHEY, CDR2 SVGAGI. This CDR3 is 14 amino acids long. V lost 2 bases, J lost 5 bases, and 5 bases stayed unmatched.

A single count supports this clone. The V call is TRBV9, the J call TRBJ2-5; D might be TRBD2 (7 bases). This CDR3 has 16 residues. Germline V gene data show CDR1 as SGDLS and CDR2 as YYNGEE. Trimming stripped 0 bases from V and 0 bases from J, with 12 bases between. The CDR3 DNA is TGTGCCAGCAGCGTAGGGGGGGGCCTGTACCAAGAGACCCAGTACTTC. It codes for CASSVGGGLYQETQYF. The full variable domain, in which reference TRBV9 and TRBJ2-5 provide the parts outside the CDR3, is DSGVTQTPKHLITATGQRVTLRCSPRSGDLSVYWYQQSLDQGLQFLIQYYNGEERAKGNILERFSAQQFPDLHSELNLSSLELGDSALYFCASSVGGGLYQETQYFGPGTRLLVL.

The chain uses TRBV4-3 and TRBJ2-3; 8 nucleotides match TRBD2. V shed 3 bases and J 1 base; nucleotides not matched to a gene: 9. Germline V gene lookup returns CDR1 LGHNA and CDR2 YSLEER. The CDR3 runs to 17 residues. CDR3 in DNA: TGCGCCAGCAGCCAGTCTCCGGGGGGGCCTGGCACAGATACGCAGTATTTT. Its protein is CASSQSPGGPGTDTQYF.

The J gene is TRBJ1-2, the V gene TRBV5-4; 12 nucleotides match TRBD1. CDR1 is SGHNT, CDR2 YYREEE, per germline (reference sequence). CDR3 length: 17 amino acids. Trimming removed 4 bases from V and 4 bases from J; junction bases left unmatched: 11. CDR3 nucleotide sequence: TGTGCCAGCAGCCCGGGACAGGGGGCCGCTACTACCTATGGCTACACCTTC. This sequence encodes CASSPGQGAATTYGYTF.

J is TRBJ2-7 and V is TRBV7-9; 7 bases map to TRBD2. With 2 bases clipped from V and 0 bases from J, the junction kept 10 bases outside the gene matches. In germline, CDR1 is SEHNR, CDR2 FQNEAQ (reference sequence). CDR3 length: 17 residues. CDR3 amino acids: CASSLYGSRDYSYEQYF. DNA for the CDR3: TGTGCCAGCAGCTTATATGGATCCCGGGACTACTCCTACGAGCAGTACTTC.

The V gene is TRBV5-4, the J gene TRBJ2-7; tentatively, D is TRBD2 (5 bases). The ends were cut back, 5 bases at V and 7 bases at J, with 16 bases in the middle. Germline loops: CDR1 SGHNT, CDR2 YYREEE (reference sequence). The CDR3 is 13 amino acids. CDR3 nucleotides: TGTGCCAGCAGTTCAGGACGGGCGGGTGAGCAGTACTTC. Translation: CASSSGRAGEQYF.

Worth noting for this clone: This sample also contains other DNA sequences that code for the same CDR3. The V gene is TRBV18, the J gene TRBJ1-1, with D maybe TRBD1 (6 bases). The CDR3 sequence is 14 residues long. V lost 2 bases to trimming and J lost 3 bases, with 10 bases between them. The germline V gene has CDR1 KGHSH and CDR2 LQKENI. CDR3 in amino acids: CASSPTGRDTEAFF. The CDR3 DNA sequence: TGTGCCAGCTCACCAACAGGGCGGGACACTGAAGCTTTCTTT.